This T cell receptor (beta chain) is from a study of blood T cell repertoires in COVID-19. At the level of the study: PBMCs, B-cell-depleted T cells, or T cells provided the cDNA or gDNA that made up the material.

This CDR3 contains 16 residues. Germline lookup yields CDR1 SGHRS and CDR2 YFSETQ. With 0 bases removed from V and 6 bases from J, the gap between germline ends came to 17 bases. Measured with immunoSEQ multiplex PCR; TCRdb has only the in-frame clones, and not every one. Of 70,000 or so clones detected, around 90% appear once; the ten largest clones hold roughly 19%. Input material: peripheral blood. The receptor was derived from a woman older than 75 with acute or convalescent COVID-19. The chain joins TRBV5-1 to TRBJ2-3; TRBD2 might be the D (7 bases). The CDR3 loop is CASSLVAGASGDTQYF. The CDR3 bases are TGCGCCAGCAGCTTGGTGGCGGGGGCTTCCGGGGATACGCAGTATTTT.